These 11 T cell receptor beta chains originate from one sample sequenced in a study of kidney transplant recipient with SARS-CoV-2 infection. One entry per CDR3 protein results from TCRdb running MiXCR on the reads. The sample contains some 220,000 distinct CDR3 sequences, about 28% of which appear only once. Material: a blood sample, obtained at baseline and on approximately day 120 from a kidney transplant recipient. These receptors were collected from a young adult male patient who had COVID-19 and was a kidney transplant recipient. Some of the T cells may derive from the graft donor.

Of note for this clonotype: A read error is possible here, since a much larger clone lies one base away. The V call is TRBV2, the J call TRBJ1-1, with no clear D. Germline lookup yields CDR1 SNHLY and CDR2 FYNNEI. Between the trimmed V and J ends, which lost 4 bases and 7 bases, there was a span of 10 bases. The CDR3 is 12 amino acids. This CDR3 reads CASSGMPFEAFF. The DNA of the CDR3 is TGTGCCAGCAGTGGAATGCCTTTTGAAGCTTTCTTT.

The chain combines TRBV9 with TRBJ2-3, with 8 bases fitting TRBD2. The CDR3 extends over 15 amino acids. V was pared by 7 bases and J by 2 bases, with 9 bases of the junction left unmatched. The germline V gene has CDR1 SGDLS and CDR2 YYNGEE. In DNA, the CDR3 is TGTGCCAGCGCGCCACTAGCGGCCGTCACAGATACGCAGTATTTT. Encoded protein: CASAPLAAVTDTQYF.

Points on this clonotype: This may be a read error: a much more frequent sequence differs by one nucleotide. This sequence joins TRBV20-1 and TRBJ1-2; the D is unclear. The germline V gene encodes CDR1 DFQATT and CDR2 SNEGSKA (reference sequence). The CDR3 loop spans 12 amino acids. CDR3 region: CGAREPQHGYTF. CDR3 nucleotide sequence: TGCGGTGCTAGGGAACCCCAGCATGGCTACACCTTC.

As concerns this clonotype: The junction does not match germline at one end; this may be a read error. The J gene is TRBJ2-4, the V gene TRBV6-5; TRBD1 might be the D (5 bases). The CDR3 sequence is 16 residues long. Germline CDR1 and CDR2: MNHEY and SVGAGI. The CDR3 reads CVSSSLRGKTKNIQYF. Written as DNA, the CDR3 is TGTGTCAGCAGTTCGCTTAGGGGAAAGACCAAAAACATTCAGTACTTC.

This clonotype was seen repeatedly, ten times or more. This chain uses TRBV5-6 with TRBJ2-3, with no clear D. The J call may be mistaken, given a closer DNA end match to TRBJ2-1. CDR1 is SGHDT and CDR2 is YYEEEE in the germline V gene. CDR3 size: 13 residues. CDR3 sequence reads: CASSLWVDNEQFF. CDR3 DNA sequence: TGTGCCAGCAGCTTGTGGGTGGACAATGAGCAGTTCTTC.

On this clonotype itself: This sequence may be a read error, since a much larger clone differs from it by one base. This rearrangement joins TRBV5-1 to TRBJ1-2; D is perhaps TRBD1 (6 bases). Germline CDR1 is SGHRS and CDR2 is YFSETQ. With 0 bases removed from V and 8 bases from J, the gap between germline ends came to 17 bases. This CDR3 region has 15 residues. For the CDR3, the DNA is TGCGCCAGCAGCTTGGATGGGGACACCTCTGGGGGCTACACCTTC. Amino acid sequence: CASSLDGDTSGGYTF.

With regard to this clonotype: A much larger clone lies a single base off, so this may be a read error. As the CDR3 is not closed by the conserved phenylalanine or tryptophan, this likely results from a read error. The chain employs TRBV5-4 and TRBJ1-2; no firm D call. CDR3 length: 16 amino acids. CDR1 and CDR2 (germline): SGHNT, YYREEE (reference sequence). V gave up 7 bases and J gave up 4 bases, with 23 bases separating them. The DNA of the CDR3 is TGTGCCAGCCTGAAGGCCGTACCAGGAAAGACCTATGGCTACACCCTC. Its protein is CASLKAVPGKTYGYTL.

The sample holds many counts of this clonotype. The chain uses TRBV30 and TRBJ2-7, with TRBD2 matching over 9 bases. Germline V gives CDR1 GTSNPN, CDR2 SVGIG (reference sequence). This CDR3 has 12 residues. CDR3 coding DNA: TGTGTTGGCGGGAGGGCCGGCGACGAGCAGTACTTC. Its protein product is CVGGRAGDEQYF.

This clonotype was counted a few times. This chain joins TRBV19 and TRBJ1-1, with no clear D. The V and J ends lost 9 bases and 6 bases respectively, with 17 bases between them. The CDR3 runs to 13 residues. Looked up from germline, CDR1 is LNHDA and CDR2 is SQIVND (reference sequence). The CDR3 nucleotides read TGTGCCAGCAGGCCCGGAGCGACCTCTGAAGCTTTCTTT. As protein: CASRPGATSEAFF. Together with reference TRBV19 and TRBJ1-1, the CDR3 gives the full variable domain: DGGITQSPKYLFRKEGQNVTLSCEQNLNHDAMYWYRQDPGQGLRLIYYSQIVNDFQKGDIAEGYSVSREKKESFPLTVTSAQKNPTAFYLCASRPGATSEAFFGQGTRLTVV.

As concerns this clonotype: Since a far larger clone is one base different, this is likely a read error. The V gene is TRBV13, the J gene TRBJ2-4; a possible D gene is TRBD1 (6 bases). The germline CDR1 and CDR2 sequences are PRHDT and FYEKMQ (reference sequence). This CDR3 has 12 residues. In DNA, the CDR3 is TGTGCCAGCAGCTTGGGAGAACAGGGCTGCACCTTC. Its translation is CASSLGEQGCTF.

Turning to this clonotype: The germline gene is not matched at one end of the junction; a read error may be the cause. The chain couples TRBV6-4 to TRBJ2-1; 8 bases are a match to TRBD2. This CDR3 region has 14 residues. Germline V gene sequence: CDR1 MRHNA, CDR2 SNTAGT. The CDR3 nucleotides are TGTGCCAGCAGTGAAGGTCGGGAGGGGAACGAGCGGTTCTTC. It is translated as CASSEGREGNERFF.